This T cell receptor (beta chain) was sequenced in a study of shared clonotypes between healthy human individuals. Study summary: Donors were a couple of women and a few men aged 18 to 49.

This CDR3 is built from 14 residues. Germline-derived CDR1 and CDR2 are MGHDK and SYGVNS. Trimming at V came to 9 bases and at J to 4 bases, leaving 4 bases not matched to a gene. Execution of the assay was at deep level. In the original processing: Junction-only immunoSEQ sequences carried no quality scores, so filtering differed. Profiled with immunoSEQ multiplex PCR; TCRdb holds only in-frame clones, not every one. V, J and clone size derive from that table, while D and trimming were established from the DNA sequence. The sample has 600,000 to 750,000 clones; roughly 87% are singletons. This clonotype was sampled from a man younger than 35 in good health. Some clones in this sample may be carry-over from other donors' samples. The material sequenced was memory CD8+ T cells from PBMCs. Subset indicated: CD45RO+ cells pooled with CCR7-negative TemRA cells. This chain joins TRBV25-1 and TRBJ2-1, with 12 bases identical to TRBD2. DNA for the CDR3: TGTGCCAGTGGACTAGCGGGACGATACAATGAGCAGTTCTTC. Protein sequence: CASGLAGRYNEQFF.